The clone carrying this T cell receptor beta chain was detected many times. The sample is drawn from a study of T cells in Graves' hyperthyroidism and ophthalmopathy. TCR beta CDR3 sequences were amplified from RNA transcripts. HTBI primers were used for first-round RT-PCR of the TCR CDR3. TCRdb recomputed calls from the multiplex PCR reads with MiXCR, one row per CDR3 protein. The sample yields 400,000 to 550,000 distinct CDR3 sequences, 13% to 15% seen once. The study enrolled patients aged 18 to 65 with newly diagnosed hyperthyroidism of under 2 months' duration. The CDR3 is 13 amino acids. Germline lookup yields CDR1 MDHEN and CDR2 SYDVKM. V lost 6 bases and J lost 4, with 12 bases in between.

The chain couples TRBV28 to TRBJ1-1, with D tentatively TRBD1 (6 bases). This receptor was taken from a woman in her late teens or twenties with Graves' hyperthyroidism. Input material: blood. The chain's CDR3 is CASRIRGGTEAFF. Here the CDR3 DNA reads TGTGCCAGCAGGATCAGGGGAGGCACTGAAGCTTTCTTT.